The source of this T cell receptor (beta chain) is a study of T cell responses to AZD1222 COVID-19 vaccine (dated by TCRdb to 2020 to 2023). With respect to the entire study: AZD1222 recipients given second doses at about 4 weeks or at about 12 weeks were pooled, since spike-specific TCR depth and breadth were not found to differ between the two schedules. Enrollment into the trials was organized by age into subgroups of 18-55, 56-69 and 70-plus years, and those subgroups contained roughly 150, 30 and 60 TCR-sequenced participants, respectively. TCR sequencing was performed for roughly 250 trial participants, of whom roughly 200 were given two doses of AZD1222 and approximately 25 were given two doses of MenACWY control vaccine. On the study overall, not on this receptor specifically: Conclusions about previously exposed vaccinees are limited, since just five or six AZD1222 recipients were seropositive for SARS-CoV-2 at baseline. Most participants were white British and females outnumbered males, and the authors suggested that clonal diversity may have been underestimated. Reportedly, close to half of the unique spike-specific TCRs recognized epitopes lying outside the regions that are mutated in the B.1.351 and B.1.1.7 variants. A significant rise in spike-specific TCR breadth and depth was observed after two AZD1222 doses relative to day 0 and relative to MenACWY recipients. In the small 56-69-year group, the increase in depth fell short of significance, most likely because of low power. Because no day 14 peak-response samples were available, the repertoires could be characterized only after the peak T cell response. The vaccine-associated CD4 TCRs covered the entire spike protein, and the dominant responses fell in regions 160-218 and 743-854.

Interpreted using the paper, the time point label stands for: baseline before first vaccination. Vaccinee samples came from UK trials COV001 and COV002, including a single-blind randomized controlled phase 2/3 trial of AZD1222 (ChAdOx1 nCoV-19) in healthy adults. Trial participant PBMC samples were collected at day 0 and day 28 after the second dose for TCRbeta chain sequencing. The CDR3 regions of human TCRbeta chains were analyzed by immunosequencing. On the authors' methods: Repertoire TCRs were checked for matches against a reference library of SARS-CoV-2-specific TCRs that had been generated using the MIRA antigen-specificity platform. Breadth was defined as the fraction of unique TCRs that were SARS-CoV-2-associated. Depth was defined as the fraction of total T cells that were SARS-CoV-2-associated. Using the MIRA data, every spike-specific TCR was mapped to the spike region that the TCR reacted to and assigned to either a CD4 or a CD8 class. Log10-transformed breadth and depth values were compared by one-way ANOVA with Sidak's multiple comparisons tests. This is the immuneACCESS table as TCRdb keeps it, with only in-frame sequences that have V and J called. A part of the clones is gone; compared with another copy, unresolved V genes explain less than half, and the rest is unexplained. The V and J calls and the clone size are those of that table, but D and trimming were determined from the DNA. The sample records roughly 130,000 clones, about 85% of which are singletons. The ten most abundant clones make up approximately 1.4% of the sample.

Turning to this clone: The specificity of this receptor is unknown. Qualities for individual bases were not recorded, and no much larger clone is one base off.

The CDR3, from cysteine to phenylalanine, totals 14 residues. The retained sequence is limited to the CDR3, 42 bases, with the frame set at the first base. Based on the germline V gene, the CDR1 and CDR2 sequences are MNHEY and SVGAGI. V gives up 4 bases and J gives up 0 bases, and the segment between their germline ends measures 9 bases. This clonotype originated in an adult in good health. The sample here was peripheral blood, taken on day 0 of AZD1222 vaccination. This chain is built from TRBV6-5 and TRBJ1-1, and TRBD1 may be the D gene, going by 5 matching bases. The CDR3 region: CASSWDGMNTEAFF. The DNA sequence follows: TGTGCCAGCAGTTGGGACGGGATGAACACTGAAGCTTTCTTT.